The entry that follows covers one T cell receptor (beta chain) sequence. The sample is drawn from a study of patients and donors after allogeneic stem cell transplantation. From the RT-PCR reads, TCRdb called clonotypes with MiXCR, one entry per CDR3 protein. Of some 880,000 distinct CDR3 sequences listed, more than 15% are singletons. The germline V and J ends were trimmed by 1 base and 2 bases, with 7 bases remaining between them. The CDR3 is 13 amino acids. The germline gives CDR1 SGHDT, CDR2 YYEEEE. The receptor's source is a human donor who was either an allogeneic HSCT recipient or a stem cell or donor lymphocyte infusion donor (not recorded which). It is not recorded whose cells these are; they may come from a transplant donor. Sequenced sample: blood, either unsorted or a sorted T cell fraction (not recorded which). This chain uses TRBV5-6 with TRBJ2-7, with unresolved D. CDR3 protein: CASSLTIPYEQYF. The CDR3 DNA is TGTGCCAGCAGCTTGACGATCCCCTACGAGCAGTACTTC.